This T cell receptor (beta chain) comes out of a study of siplizumab effects on memory and regulatory T cells. Germline CDR1 is SGHVS and CDR2 is FQNEAQ. With 2 bases removed from V and 2 bases from J, the gap between germline ends came to 12 bases. The CDR3 runs to 16 residues. Concerning this clone: Its antigen is not identified.

Data came from immunoSEQ multiplex PCR; TCRdb stores just in-frame clones and leaves some out. The data show 100,000 or so clones, 80% to 95% seen once. The study's findings and limits: Tregs proliferating in siplizumab cultures lacked confirmation of their suppressive function.

The sequence derives from a human donor in good health. The chain joins TRBV7-8 to TRBJ2-2; no definite D call. The sample was non-Treg CD4+ T cells sorted from blood. The CDR3 bases are TGTGCCAGCAGCTTAAGGCAGGTCTCAAACACCGGGGAGCTGTTTTTT. Translating it yields CASSLRQVSNTGELFF.